The sequence of this T cell receptor (beta chain) was determined in a study of cytomegalovirus exposure and HLA in healthy donors. Study summary: From some 180 million T cells, an earlier analysis saw roughly 100 million unique TCR beta sequences. Study outcomes and limitations: Sequencing likely generated an artifact that appeared as a cluster of highly shared sequence variants. TCR beta chains numbering more than 150 were designated cytomegalovirus-associated.

Germline V gives CDR1 SGHTA, CDR2 FQGNSA. The CDR3 spans 15 residues. Losses at the gene ends were 5 bases for V and 4 bases for J; bases not matched to a gene: 6. In regard to this clone: No antigen is known for it.

The PCR contained 60 Vbeta and 13 Jbeta primers. Authors' data handling: Unique TCR beta chains numbered about 72 million in a later analysis, with roughly 10 million shared. The method was immunoSEQ multiplex PCR; TCRdb's version includes in-frame clones alone and lacks a portion of them. The D gene and trimming were derived from the DNA, and the V and J assignments and clone size from that table. Of 25,000 to 35,000 clones listed, roughly two fifths are singletons. The TCR comes from a woman in her forties or fifties in good health and CMV-seronegative. V and J are TRBV7-2 and TRBJ1-4; 8 positions match TRBD1. Source material: PBMCs. CDR3 region: CASSAWTGINEKLFF. As DNA, the CDR3 is TGTGCCAGCAGCGCCTGGACAGGGATTAATGAAAAACTGTTTTTT.